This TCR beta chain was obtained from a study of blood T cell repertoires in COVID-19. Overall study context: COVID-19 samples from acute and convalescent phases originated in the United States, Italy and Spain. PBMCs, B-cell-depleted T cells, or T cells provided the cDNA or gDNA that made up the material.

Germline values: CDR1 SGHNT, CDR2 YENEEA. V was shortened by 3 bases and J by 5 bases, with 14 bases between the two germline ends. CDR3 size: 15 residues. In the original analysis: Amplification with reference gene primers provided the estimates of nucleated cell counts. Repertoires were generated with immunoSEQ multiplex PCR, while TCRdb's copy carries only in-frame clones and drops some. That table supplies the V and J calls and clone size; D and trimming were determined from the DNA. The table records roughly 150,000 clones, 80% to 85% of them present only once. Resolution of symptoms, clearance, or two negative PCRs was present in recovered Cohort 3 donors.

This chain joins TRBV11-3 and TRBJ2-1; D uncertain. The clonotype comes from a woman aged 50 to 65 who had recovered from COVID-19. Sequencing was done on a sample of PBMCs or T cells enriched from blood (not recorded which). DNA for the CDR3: TGTGCCAGCAGCTTTTCCCAAGCCCTGAACAATGAGCAGTTCTTC. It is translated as CASSFSQALNNEQFF.